These T cell receptor beta chains were read from a single sample in a study of blood T cell repertoires in COVID-19. Sequencing used immunoSEQ multiplex PCR; TCRdb keeps in-frame clones, though not all of them. The sample includes 65,000 to 90,000 clones, about 91% seen only once; the top ten take approximately 8.9%. Specimen: peripheral blood. The receptors were sampled from a man older than 75 with acute or convalescent COVID-19. Both conserved end residues are part of each CDR3. The order of the fields is CDR3 protein, D gene, V gene. A D gene is named only where the DNA matches it firmly.

CDR3aa: CASSYGTGAVYTF
d_gene: TRBD1
v_gene: TRBV6-5

CDR3aa: CAGLSQGSDTEAFF
d_gene: .
v_gene: TRBV30

CDR3aa: CASSPRGQASNYGYTF
d_gene: TRBD1
v_gene: TRBV6-2/TRBV6-3

CDR3aa: CASSEYRSTDTQYF
d_gene: .
v_gene: TRBV2

CDR3aa: CASSIGQGGYTQYF
d_gene: .
v_gene: TRBV19

CDR3aa: CAISVGAGDYGYTF
d_gene: .
v_gene: TRBV10-3

CDR3aa: CASNPDSLPKGYTF
d_gene: .
v_gene: TRBV2

CDR3aa: CATSDPLAGGNEQFF
d_gene: TRBD2
v_gene: TRBV24-1

CDR3aa: CAWGGQGAYEQYF
d_gene: TRBD1
v_gene: TRBV30

CDR3aa: CASSQVGGRAGETQYF
d_gene: TRBD2
v_gene: TRBV3-1/TRBV3-2

CDR3aa: CASSVAPSGGEETQYF
d_gene: TRBD2
v_gene: TRBV9

CDR3aa: CASSDRDSYNSPLHF
d_gene: .
v_gene: TRBV2

CDR3aa: CATSDFPGQGGTGELFF
d_gene: TRBD1
v_gene: TRBV24-1

CDR3aa: CASSDPGTAQETQYF
d_gene: TRBD1
v_gene: TRBV6-1

CDR3aa: CASSLVGWGQADSFF
d_gene: TRBD1
v_gene: TRBV11-2

CDR3aa: CASSQDLVYGYTF
d_gene: .
v_gene: TRBV14

CDR3aa: CASSLDSSGNTIYF
d_gene: .
v_gene: TRBV6-6

CDR3aa: CASSFEWQGNYGYTF
d_gene: .
v_gene: TRBV27

CDR3aa: CASSIGGPNYGYTF
d_gene: .
v_gene: TRBV19

CDR3aa: CASSSGQGATGELFF
d_gene: TRBD1
v_gene: TRBV5-1

CDR3aa: CASSLAGIYTGELFF
d_gene: TRBD2
v_gene: TRBV19

CDR3aa: CASSHRDRGQMGTGELFF
d_gene: TRBD1
v_gene: TRBV6-6

CDR3aa: CASSPRQGMNTEAFF
d_gene: TRBD1
v_gene: TRBV11-2